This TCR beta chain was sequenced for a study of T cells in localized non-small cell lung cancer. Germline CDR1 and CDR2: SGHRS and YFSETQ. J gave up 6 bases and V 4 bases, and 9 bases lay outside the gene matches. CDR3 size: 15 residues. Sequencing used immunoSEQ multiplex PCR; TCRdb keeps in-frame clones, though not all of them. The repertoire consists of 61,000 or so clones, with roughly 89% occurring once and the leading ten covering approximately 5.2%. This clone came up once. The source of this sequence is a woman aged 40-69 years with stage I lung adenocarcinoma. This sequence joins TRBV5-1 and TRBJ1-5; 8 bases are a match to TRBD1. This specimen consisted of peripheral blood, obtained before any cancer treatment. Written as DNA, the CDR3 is TGCGCCAGCAGCCCCGGGACAGGCCCCGCTCAGCCCCAGCATTTT. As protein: CASSPGTGPAQPQHF.